Following are 9 T cell receptor beta chains from one sample sequenced in a study of blood T cell repertoires in COVID-19. Measured with immunoSEQ multiplex PCR; TCRdb has only the in-frame clones, and not every one. The sample gives approximately 190,000 clones, approximately 91% of which show up once; about 6.6% is in the top ten. The specimen sequenced was peripheral blood. These receptors were obtained from a woman aged 40 to 49 who had recovered from COVID-19.

This clone appeared a few times. The chain links TRBV30 to TRBJ1-1, with TRBD1 matching 8 bases. Trimming removed 4 bases from V and 6 bases from J; junction bases left unmatched: 13. CDR3 length: 15 residues. Germline CDR1 and CDR2: GTSNPN and SVGIG (reference sequence). The CDR3: CAWTPGGVEISEAFF. The CDR3, as DNA: TGTGCCTGGACTCCAGGGGGCGTGGAGATCTCTGAAGCTTTCTTT.

The V and J genes are TRBV6-2 or TRBV6-3 and TRBJ2-7; 7 nucleotides agree with TRBD1. CDR1 is MNHEY and CDR2 is SVGEGT in the germline V gene. CDR3 length: 14 residues. The ends lost 5 bases at V and 5 bases at J; junction bases unmatched: 9. CDR3 amino acids: CASSDPGQIHEQYF. As DNA, the CDR3 is TGTGCCAGCAGTGATCCGGGACAGATCCACGAGCAGTACTTC.

This rearrangement joins TRBV14 to TRBJ1-1; no reliable D call. The CDR3 runs to 13 residues. The germline V and J ends were trimmed by 1 base and 4 bases, with 7 bases remaining between them. Looked up from germline, CDR1 is SGHDN and CDR2 is FVKESK. CDR3 nucleotide sequence: TGTGCCAGCAGCCAAGGAAAGAGCACTGAAGCTTTCTTT. Residues: CASSQGKSTEAFF.

V and J are TRBV28 and TRBJ2-2; TRBD2 matches 12 bases. Germline V lookup: CDR1 MDHEN, CDR2 SYDVKM. Losses at the gene ends were 1 base for V and 7 bases for J; bases not matched to a gene: 7. The CDR3 totals 17 residues. CDR3 loop: CASSLSNLAGGLGELFF. The CDR3 DNA is TGTGCCAGCAGTTTATCCAATCTAGCGGGAGGGCTCGGGGAGCTGTTTTTT.

V and J are TRBV6-5 and TRBJ1-5; no firm D call. CDR1 is MNHEY and CDR2 is SVGAGI in the germline V gene. The ends were cut back, 10 bases at V and 1 base at J, with 17 bases in the middle. CDR3 length: 15 residues. CDR3 DNA: TGTGCCACCCTCCCTGACCCGGGAAGCAATCAGCCCCAGCATTTT. Translation: CATLPDPGSNQPQHF.

This clone came up once. The rearrangement joins TRBV7-9 to TRBJ2-7; 10 bases line up with TRBD2. The CDR3 consists of 14 residues. J lost 4 bases, V lost 3 bases, and 3 bases had no gene match. Germline V CDR1 and CDR2: SEHNR, FQNEAQ (reference sequence). CDR3: CASSFSSGSYEQYF. CDR3 DNA sequence: TGTGCCAGCAGCTTTTCTAGCGGGAGTTACGAGCAGTACTTC.

The chain combines TRBV5-1 with TRBJ2-3, with D tentatively TRBD1 (5 bases). This CDR3 region has 16 residues. V was shortened by 2 bases and J by 4 bases, with 17 bases between the two germline ends. From germline, CDR1 is SGHRS and CDR2 YFSETQ. The CDR3, as DNA: TGCGCCAGCAGCTTTGGGCAGGGTTCTTCCGCAGATACGCAGTATTTT. Translating gives CASSFGQGSSADTQYF. Combining the CDR3 with reference TRBV5-1 and TRBJ2-3 gives the whole variable domain KAGVTQTPRYLIKTRGQQVTLSCSPISGHRSVSWYQQTPGQGLQFLFEYFSETQRNKGNFPGRFSGRQFSNSRSEMNVSTLELGDSALYLCASSFGQGSSADTQYFGPGTRLTVL.

The chain employs TRBV4-3 and TRBJ2-3; a weak D match, TRBD1 (5 bases). Germline V CDR1 and CDR2: LGHNA, YSLEER. Trimming took off 2 bases at V and 3 bases at J, with 12 bases between the two ends. This CDR3 comprises 15 residues. Here the CDR3 reads CASSQIRAWTDTQYF. The CDR3 DNA is TGCGCCAGCAGCCAAATCAGGGCCTGGACAGATACGCAGTATTTT.

The genes are TRBV6-5 and TRBJ2-2; D is perhaps TRBD1 (5 bases). V was cut by 9 bases and J by 6 bases, with 14 bases left in between. The CDR3 consists of 13 residues. Germline V CDR1 and CDR2: MNHEY, SVGAGI. Here the CDR3 reads CASYRQGSGELFF. The CDR3 DNA follows: TGTGCCAGTTACCGGCAGGGATCCGGGGAGCTGTTTTTT.